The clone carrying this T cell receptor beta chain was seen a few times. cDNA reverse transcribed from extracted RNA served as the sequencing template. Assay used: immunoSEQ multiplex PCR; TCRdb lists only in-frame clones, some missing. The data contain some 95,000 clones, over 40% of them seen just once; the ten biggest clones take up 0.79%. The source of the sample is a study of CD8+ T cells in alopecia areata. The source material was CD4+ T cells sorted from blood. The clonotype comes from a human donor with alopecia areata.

The DNA for the CDR3 is TGCAGCGTTGATCCTGAGGGGGGCTACACCTTC. This gives the protein CSVDPEGGYTF. The gene calls are TRBV29-1 and TRBJ1-2; tentatively, D is TRBD1 (5 bases). This CDR3 has 11 residues. Per the germline V gene, CDR1 is SQVTM and CDR2 is ANQGSEA. The V end lost 3 bases, the J end lost 8 bases, and 10 bases lay between the germline ends.